This TCR beta chain was identified in a study of cytomegalovirus exposure and HLA in healthy donors (dated by TCRdb to 2016 to 2017). Looking at the study overall: According to an earlier analysis of 550 to 750 of the donors, roughly 180 million T cells yielded 100 million or so unique TCR beta sequences and about 300 Gb of sequence data. Roughly 300 gigabases of sequencing data and around 88 million unique TCR sequences made up an early release that covered under 750 HLA-typed donors. Of the roughly 390 genotyped donors, 65% to 90% were placed in the genetic ancestry cluster associated with self-reported Caucasian donors. The aim of the study was to test whether cataloging public T cell receptors could identify signatures of past pathogen exposure. The T cell repertoires of around 670 subjects were profiled by immunosequencing and related to cytomegalovirus serostatus. In addition to the first cohort of 666 subjects, a separate validation cohort of 120 different subjects was used. To predict cytomegalovirus infection status, the study combined high-throughput TCR immunosequencing, statistical association of individual TCRs with disease status, and machine learning. A later analysis re-analyzed previously published TCR beta repertoires from approximately 670 donors and added high-resolution HLA genotyping to study TCR occurrence patterns. The later analysis used no new phenotypic data to find candidate immune exposures, relying instead on TCR beta sequences and their occurrence across donors. In an earlier analysis of 550 to 700 of the donors, high-throughput TCR beta sequencing was used to judge whether each TCR beta V gene segment behaved as functional or pseudogenic. Donor age, sex, ethnicity and CMV serostatus were collected together with the repertoire data. Genome-wide SNP genotypes for about 60% of the 666 donors were used in a later genetic analysis, which treated that subset as a discovery cohort. All discovery cohort repertoires had been generated using a single sequencing platform. HLA typing included class I and class II loci at four-digit resolution. Typing coverage differed by locus: A, B, C, DRB1 and DQB1 were typed in about 629-630 donors, DQA1 in approximately 520, DPA1 in some 570, and DPB1 in 472. Because of strong linkage in the cohort, five DR-DQ haplotypes were treated as single units for association and clustering. On average, about 200,000 unique TCR beta nucleotide sequences were sequenced per donor among 398 genotyped donors of the cohort, with roughly 18% of those sequences being non-productive. The paper as a whole reports these results and caveats: A later analysis found that most CMV-associated TCR beta chains appeared HLA-restricted, with HLA associations seemingly driven largely by CMV exposure. A cluster of highly shared sequence variants was judged likely to be a technical artifact of the sequencing pipeline. According to the authors, the approach could potentially be generalized to other disease states and immunological phenotypes. According to a later analysis, TCR association rates differed among HLA loci, with DRB1 alleles showing the most associated TCRs and HLA-C alleles showing the fewest. A further reported finding was that TCR beta sequences accurately predicted the HLA-A and HLA-B alleles for most subjects in the first cohort. When HLA alleles, especially DR and DQ, strongly co-occurred, attributing TCR associations to individual alleles was difficult. Because the 87-base-pair reads could not distinguish some IMGT-functional V segments, including TRBV6-2 and TRBV6-3, those segments were excluded. The study gave a list of around 170 TCR beta chains associated with cytomegalovirus. In a later analysis, HLA-associated TCR beta chains were found to be more clonally expanded and to have lower generation probabilities than equally common non-associated chains. At a false discovery rate of 0.05, a later analysis linked fewer than 20,000 TCR beta sequences to specific HLA alleles. Linkage disequilibrium might explain the correlated functional status among segregating V segments, but an unknown experimental factor could not be excluded. Roughly uniform sequencing depth across donors was assumed in presence/absence analyses, although this assumption may not hold. A later genetic analysis reported fewer N-insertions in productive TCRs among donors in an Asian-associated ancestry cluster than the roughly 700-donor mean. Cytomegalovirus status was reported to be diagnosed by the classifier with high specificity and sensitivity in both the original and validation cohorts. A later analysis reported that several top co-occurrence clusters appeared linked to parvovirus B19, influenza, CMV and Epstein-Barr virus. HLA typing was unavailable for some donors at each locus, so association tests used only the typed subset. CMV serostatus was the only immune exposure information available for the cohort. In an earlier analysis of approximately 590 of the donors, most TCR beta V segments appeared in productive rearrangements about 87% or about 30% of the time, broadly matching IMGT annotations. Most TCR sequences were observed very rarely across donors, whereas some public TCRs were present in many individuals. Only TCR beta chains were sequenced in this cohort, and the absence of alpha or paired-chain data limited detectable features. In vitro tests confirmed that a few of the cytomegalovirus-associated TCR beta chains recognize cytomegalovirus antigens. The earlier analysis of a few hundred of the donors excluded approximately 17 rarely observed V segments, including chromosome 9 orphons, because counts were too low. A later genetic analysis associated a missense DCLRE1C variant with V-gene and J-gene trimming of TCR beta chains, and an independent cohort replicated the association.

This clone came up a few times. Its antigen is still unknown. There are no base qualities to consult, and no much larger clone falls within one base. Receptor amplification or capture employed the immunoSEQ multiplex PCR assay. For the multiplex PCR, a mixture combining 60 forward primers for TCR Vbeta segments and 13 reverse primers for TCR Jbeta segments was used. The CDR3 region of rearranged TCR beta genes was amplified from genomic DNA by a multiplex PCR assay. The Illumina HiSeq System was used to sequence the amplified TCR beta libraries as 87-base-pair reads. The original pipeline was this. A later analysis tallied around 80 million unique TCR beta chains across the 640 or so repertoires, and some 12 million of those chains were shared by two or more donors. Raw reads were error-corrected and collapsed into unique sequences with a nearest-neighbor algorithm that merged closely related sequences to remove PCR and sequencing errors. V, D and J gene segments were assigned by aligning CDR3 sequences to IMGT reference sequences. Each retained sequence needed at least a six-nucleotide match to both a V gene segment and a J gene segment. Rearrangements were classified as productive when the CDR3 lacked stop codons and remained in frame with V and J, and all other rearrangements were classified as non-productive. Following IMGT convention, CDR3 was defined as the stretch from the second conserved V-encoded cysteine to the conserved J-encoded phenylalanine. Sequences without an unambiguous match to a single V gene segment were excluded from the earlier analysis of about 600 of the donors. An earlier analysis of under 750 of the donors called V segments functional above 56.7% productive rearrangements and segregating when the between-donor standard deviation exceeded 5%. A statistical classification framework was built for diagnosing cytomegalovirus status from the catalog of TCR beta chain sequences. A later analysis assigned V and J genes by comparing TCR nucleotide sequences with IMGT/GENE-DB human TR gene sequences. Using the TCRdist pipeline, a later analysis assigned CDR3 sequences along with most-parsimonious VDJ recombination scenarios. In a later analysis, every TCR beta chain was defined by the combination of its CDR3 amino acid sequence and its V-gene family, and reads without a unique V-gene family were dropped. A later analysis removed 600 or so highly shared, low-generation-probability nucleotide sequences to deal with suspected cross-contamination and a sequencing artifact. For each public chain, a later analysis derived a clonal expansion index from normalized ranks of inferred template counts within each repertoire. In a later analysis, generation probabilities were computed with a VDJ recombination model fitted to out-of-frame rearrangements, and the resulting probabilities were checked against IGoR. In a later analysis, TCR-TCR, TCR-HLA and TCR-CMV co-occurrence was scored with hypergeometric tests, and a repertoire-size bias correction was applied to TCR pairs. False discovery rates were estimated in a later analysis by permuting HLA or CMV assignments 20 times. In a later analysis, co-occurring TCRs were grouped with DBSCAN, and TCRdist sequence similarity was added when clustering was performed within HLA-allele-positive subsets. Repertoires with fewer than 30,000 or more than 120,000 public chains, plus five repertoires with anomalous nucleotide sharing, were excluded from co-occurrence clustering. The immuneACCESS repertoire file appears here via TCRdb, limited to in-frame rearrangements. These files lack a portion of the clones; in checked studies, under half of the deficit traces to unresolved V genes, and the cause of the others is not known. The DNA was the basis for D and trimming; V, J and clone size are from that table. The sample includes 150,000 to 200,000 clones, with about three quarters observed a single time. Roughly 5.8% of the sample is in the top ten clones.

Reading from cysteine to phenylalanine, the CDR3 counts 14 amino acids. Left in the record is the CDR3 DNA by itself, 42 bases read in frame from the first base. CDR1 and CDR2, per the germline V gene (reference sequence), are MNHEY and SMNVEV. V drops 6 bases and J drops 0 bases, leaving 12 bases in between. The cohort was made up of under 800 healthy bone marrow donors. At the time of sampling, every cohort member was nominally healthy, though immune exposures that went unrecorded were likely present. The donor tested CMV seropositive and was one of the 289 seropositive cohort members. Every donor gave a peripheral blood sample, and the peripheral blood mononuclear cells from that sample were used for TCR beta sequencing. The Qiagen DNeasy Blood Extraction Kit was used to extract genomic DNA from the blood cell samples.

The material sequenced was PBMCs. The chain was built from TRBV27 and TRBJ2-7; the D gene remains uncertain. The TCR originated in a man in his forties or fifties in good health and CMV-seropositive. The CDR3 loop reads CASRPEPSSYEQYF. The DNA reads TGTGCCAGCAGGCCTGAACCGAGCTCCTACGAGCAGTACTTC.